The 5 T cell receptor beta chains given below trace back to one sample, sequenced in a study of T cells after posttransplantation cyclophosphamide (dated by TCRdb to 2016 to 2017). Libraries were made using the immunoSEQ multiplex PCR assay. The immuneACCESS repertoire file appears here via TCRdb, limited to in-frame rearrangements. These files lack a portion of the clones; in checked studies, under half of the deficit traces to unresolved V genes, and the cause of the others is not known. The table held for this sample gives roughly 9 clones. The sample's treatment or condition label, decoded: high-dose cyclophosphamide on days +3 and +4 as single-agent GVHD prophylaxis. Busulfan and fludarabine conditioning, a related or unrelated marrow graft, and cyclophosphamide on days +3 and +4 were given to PTCy patients. The sample was skin tissue, taken after allogeneic stem cell transplant with posttransplant cyclophosphamide. The source is a female patient aged 50-60 years who received an allogeneic stem cell transplant from an unrelated donor, was CMV-positive, and had acute GVHD only. After a transplant, some T cells may have been passed on by the graft donor.

The V call is TRBV9, the J call TRBJ1-1, with D tentatively TRBD1 (5 bases). Trimming took off 1 base at V and 4 bases at J, with 11 bases between the two ends. The CDR3 length is 14 residues. The germline V gene has CDR1 SGDLS and CDR2 YYNGEE. CDR3 region: CASSVSQGGTEAFF. As DNA, the CDR3 is TGTGCCAGCAGCGTAAGTCAGGGCGGCACTGAAGCTTTCTTT.

This rearrangement joins TRBV1 to TRBJ2-6; the table's D call of TRBD1 was not tested on the DNA. TRBV1 represents a pseudogene. CDR3 length equals 18 residues. The CDR3 coding sequence is TGCACCAGCAGGGACAGATGTTTTGCACAAAGTCGGGCCAACGTCCTGACTTTC. Its translation is CTSRDRCFAQSRANVLTF.

The CDR3 is CASSYELPLRQSRANVLTF. CDR3 sequence (DNA): TGTGCCAGCAGTTACGAGCTGCCTTTACGACAAAGTCGGGCCAACGTCCTGACTTTC. V usage is TRBV6-9 and J usage is TRBJ2-6; D gene uncertain. The CDR3 consists of 19 residues. The germline CDR1 and CDR2 sequences are MNHGY and SVAAGI. V was clipped by 3 bases and J by 5 bases, with 23 bases between them.

The V and J genes are TRBV6-5 and TRBJ2-7, with D unclear. The V end lost 8 bases, the J end lost 2 bases, and 16 bases lay between the germline ends. This CDR3 contains 14 residues. CDR1 MNHEY and CDR2 SVGAGI come from the germline V gene. The CDR3 loop reads CASGYLEEPYEQYF. Here the CDR3 DNA reads TGTGCCAGCGGGTACTTAGAGGAGCCCTACGAGCAGTACTTC.

This chain joins TRBV1 and TRBJ2-6; the D call TRBD1 from the table was never checked on the DNA. TRBV1 is classified as a pseudogene. CDR3 length: 18 residues. This CDR3 is CTSSVDCLCTSRANVLTF. CDR3 nucleotides: TGCACCAGCAGTGTCGATTGTTTGTGCACAAGTCGGGCCAACGTCCTGACTTTC.